The 18 T cell receptor beta chains given below trace back to one sample, sequenced in a study of molecular identifiers for immune sequencing clone quantification. MiXCR, applied by TCRdb to the PCR reads, yields one record per CDR3 protein. Of approximately 670,000 distinct CDR3 sequences listed, just under 20% are singletons. Sequenced: naive CD8+ T cells from blood, with Jurkat cell RNA spiked in. Subset specified: FACS-sorted CD8+CD4-CCR7+CD45RA+ naive T cells. All receptors derive from a human donor in good health. Some libraries in this study had Jurkat cell RNA spiked in.

This clonotype appeared many times. The rearrangement uses TRBV5-6 and TRBJ1-1; D uncertain. With 2 bases removed from V and 6 bases from J, the gap between germline ends came to 11 bases. The CDR3 is made up of 13 amino acids. Germline lookup yields CDR1 SGHDT and CDR2 YYEEEE. CDR3 sequence reads: CASSLGPRPEAFF. The CDR3 region has the DNA TGTGCCAGCAGCTTAGGACCGCGCCCTGAAGCTTTCTTT. Full variable domain (remainder filled in from reference TRBV5-6 and TRBJ1-1): DAGVTQSPTHLIKTRGQQVTLRCSPKSGHDTVSWYQQALGQGPQFIFQYYEEEERQRGNFPDRFSGHQFPNYSSELNVNALLLGDSALYLCASSLGPRPEAFFGQGTRLTVV.

With regard to this clonotype: With a much larger clone just one base away, this may be a read error. This rearrangement joins TRBV6-6 to TRBJ1-6, with a tentative D call TRBD1 (5 bases). CDR1 is MNHNY and CDR2 is SVGAGI in the germline V gene (reference sequence). CDR3 length: 17 amino acids. Here the CDR3 reads CASGYTRGTTENSPLHF. CDR3 coding DNA: TGTGCCAGCGGTTACACCCGGGGTACGACAGAGAATTCACCCCTCCACTTT.

This clonotype has ten or more counts. The chain couples TRBV23-1 to TRBJ2-5; D might be TRBD1 (5 bases). TRBV23-1 is given ORF status, its function remaining uncertain. This CDR3 has 15 amino acids. Trimming took off 0 bases at V and 1 base at J, with 9 bases between the two ends. The CDR3 loop reads CASSQSRQGQETQYF. CDR3 in DNA: TGCGCCAGCAGTCAATCCAGGCAGGGCCAAGAGACCCAGTACTTC.

This clonotype was detected ten times or more. The chain links TRBV20-1 to TRBJ2-2; no firm D call. CDR3 length: 14 amino acids. Looked up from germline, CDR1 is DFQATT and CDR2 is SNEGSKA (reference sequence). Deletions cut 0 bases from V and 3 bases from J, with 8 bases between. CDR3 in amino acids: CSARDRYHTGELFF. In DNA form, the CDR3 reads TGCAGTGCTAGAGATCGTTATCACACCGGGGAGCTGTTTTTT.

Regarding this clonotype: A much more abundant neighbour one base away suggests this may be a read error. This rearrangement joins TRBV4-1 to TRBJ1-6; D uncertain. The CDR3 length is 16 residues. Germline V lookup: CDR1 MGHRA, CDR2 YSYEKL. Trimming removed 1 base from V and 6 bases from J, with 13 bases in between. In nucleotides, the CDR3 is TGCGCCAGCAGCCAAGGTCTTGTCGGAACTAATTCACCCCTCCACTTT. It specifies CASSQGLVGTNSPLHF.

This clonotype has a count of ten or more. V and J are TRBV23-1 and TRBJ2-5, with D tentatively TRBD2 (5 bases). TRBV23-1 is recorded as an ORF, its role being uncertain. This CDR3 is built from 17 residues. V was trimmed by 0 bases and J by 2 bases, leaving 16 bases between them. CDR3 sequence reads: CASSQSRAEGGQETQYF. DNA of the CDR3: TGCGCCAGCAGTCAATCGAGGGCAGAGGGCGGGCAAGAGACCCAGTACTTC.

The gene calls are TRBV7-9 and TRBJ2-7; TRBD2 agrees at 11 bases. Germline-derived CDR1 and CDR2 are SEHNR and FQNEAQ (reference sequence). Trimming removed 0 bases from V and 7 bases from J; junction bases left unmatched: 8. The length of the CDR3 is 16 residues. The CDR3 reads CASSLAWTSGSSEQYF. In DNA, the CDR3 is TGTGCCAGCAGCTTAGCGTGGACTAGCGGGTCTTCTGAGCAGTACTTC.

This clonotype was picked up many times. The rearrangement links TRBV7-3 to TRBJ2-1; D uncertain. The germline CDR1 and CDR2 sequences are SGHTA and FQGTGA. V lost 4 bases to trimming and J lost 3 bases, with 7 bases between them. This CDR3 has 13 amino acids. The CDR3: CASSSDGYNEQFF. CDR3 nucleotides: TGTGCCAGCAGCTCGGACGGCTACAATGAGCAGTTCTTC.

A few counts support this clonotype. The gene calls are TRBV5-8 and TRBJ2-3; D is unresolved. V lost 0 bases to trimming and J lost 0 bases, with 11 bases between them. Germline V lookup: CDR1 SGHTS, CDR2 YDEGEE. The CDR3 is 16 amino acids. CDR3 DNA: TGTGCCAGCAGCTTGGAGCCCAAATGGAGCACAGATACGCAGTATTTT. Its protein product is CASSLEPKWSTDTQYF.

Remarks on this clonotype: The final CDR3 position lacks the conserved phenylalanine or tryptophan, pointing to a likely read error. The chain joins TRBV5-3 to TRBJ2-7; TRBD1 or TRBD2 may be the D gene (5 bases each). TRBV5-3 is annotated as an ORF whose role is uncertain. This CDR3 region has 14 residues. The CDR3 protein is CASSLEWGPYEQYL. CDR3 DNA: TGTGCCAGCAGCTTGGAGTGGGGACCCTACGAGCAGTACCTC.

This clonotype has a count of ten or more. This chain joins TRBV6-5 and TRBJ2-2, with D possibly being TRBD1 (6 bases). Trimming pared 4 bases from V and 4 bases from J, leaving 7 bases between. Germline V CDR1 and CDR2: MNHEY, SVGAGI. The CDR3 totals 13 residues. DNA of the CDR3: TGTGCCAGCAGTTGGACAGCCACCGGGGAGCTGTTTTTT. Protein product: CASSWTATGELFF.

The CDR3 nucleotides are TGCGCCAGCAGCCAAGATAGGGGACTGGGACAGGGGATAGGAGAGACCCAGTACTTC. Its translation is CASSQDRGLGQGIGETQYF. The chain is built from TRBV4-3 and TRBJ2-5, with TRBD1 matching 10 bases. The germline CDR1 and CDR2 sequences are LGHNA and YSLEER. This CDR3 region has 19 residues. V shed 0 bases and J 4 bases; nucleotides not matched to a gene: 14.

This clonotype was seen a few times. The V call is TRBV4-1, the J call TRBJ1-6; D possibly corresponds to TRBD1 (6 bases). The CDR3 is 13 residues long. Germline assignment: CDR1 MGHRA and CDR2 YSYEKL. Trimming left V 5 bases short and J 11 bases short, with 13 bases between. The CDR3 sequence: CASSDRDTAPLHF. CDR3 coding DNA: TGCGCCAGCAGCGATCGGGACACCGCACCCCTCCACTTT.

The J gene is TRBJ2-1, the V gene TRBV28, with D perhaps assigned TRBD1 or TRBD2 (5 bases each). This CDR3 comprises 14 residues. Germline V CDR1 and CDR2: MDHEN, SYDVKM. Trimming shortened V by 8 bases and J by 1 base, and 12 bases separated the two germline ends. CDR3 residues: CASRPRGSYNEQFF. The CDR3 nucleotides are TGTGCCAGCCGACCGAGGGGATCCTACAATGAGCAGTTCTTC.

CDR3 sequence (DNA): TGTGCCAGCAGCGAGGGGACTAGACCTTACAATGAGCAGTTCTTC. Protein product: CASSEGTRPYNEQFF. The chain uses TRBV9 and TRBJ2-1; 8 bases are a match to TRBD2. The CDR3 is made up of 15 amino acids. V lost 3 bases to trimming and J lost 4 bases; unmatched junction nucleotides: 6. Looked up from germline, CDR1 is SGDLS and CDR2 is YYNGEE.

This clonotype was counted at least ten times. The chain carries TRBV7-2 and TRBJ2-5, with 9 bases lining up with TRBD1. The junction had 9 bases not matched to a gene; V was cut back by 5 bases and J by 5 bases. Germline-derived CDR1 and CDR2 are SGHTA and FQGNSA. The CDR3 sequence is 15 residues long. The CDR3 DNA reads TGTGCCAGCAGCCTGCCGGACAGGGGTCCTGAGACCCAGTACTTC. This gives the protein CASSLPDRGPETQYF.

This clonotype was detected only once. Germline is not matched at one junction end, which may reflect a read error. This chain connects TRBV7-2 to TRBJ2-3; D gene unclear. The CDR3 spans 15 residues. The germline CDR1 and CDR2 sequences are SGHTA and FQGNSA. The CDR3: CAGSLGWLGTDTQYF. The CDR3 DNA reads as TGTGCCGGCAGCTTGGGCTGGCTAGGCACAGATACGCAGTATTTT.

This clonotype was found many times. CDR3 coding DNA: TGTGCCAGCAGACGGGAGACCCAGTACTTC. The encoded protein is CASRRETQYF. V gene TRBV25-1 combines with J gene TRBJ2-5; no clear D gene. Looked up from germline, CDR1 is MGHDK and CDR2 is SYGVNS. Trimming cost V 6 bases and J 5 bases, with 4 bases left between them. The CDR3 loop spans 10 amino acids.